This T cell receptor beta chain was identified in a study of radiotherapy plus CTLA-4 blockade in lung cancer. The data were produced by immunoSEQ multiplex PCR, yet TCRdb's version contains in-frame clones alone and is incomplete. The top ten clones hold 20% to 25% of a sample with tens of thousands of clones, 70% to 90% of them seen once. The germline V gene encodes CDR1 LGHNA and CDR2 YSLEER. CDR3 length: 15 residues. The J segment lost 5 bases and the V segment lost 4 bases, leaving 5 bases of the junction unmatched. The chain combines TRBV4-3 with TRBJ1-6, with 7 bases identical to TRBD1. This clonotype originated in a human donor with non-small cell lung cancer that progressed on radiotherapy plus ipilimumab. The material was peripheral blood, obtained from a patient treated with radiotherapy plus ipilimumab. CDR3 nucleotides: TGCGCCAGCAGCCTAATTCAGGGGGATAATTCACCCCTCCACTTT. Translating it yields CASSLIQGDNSPLHF.